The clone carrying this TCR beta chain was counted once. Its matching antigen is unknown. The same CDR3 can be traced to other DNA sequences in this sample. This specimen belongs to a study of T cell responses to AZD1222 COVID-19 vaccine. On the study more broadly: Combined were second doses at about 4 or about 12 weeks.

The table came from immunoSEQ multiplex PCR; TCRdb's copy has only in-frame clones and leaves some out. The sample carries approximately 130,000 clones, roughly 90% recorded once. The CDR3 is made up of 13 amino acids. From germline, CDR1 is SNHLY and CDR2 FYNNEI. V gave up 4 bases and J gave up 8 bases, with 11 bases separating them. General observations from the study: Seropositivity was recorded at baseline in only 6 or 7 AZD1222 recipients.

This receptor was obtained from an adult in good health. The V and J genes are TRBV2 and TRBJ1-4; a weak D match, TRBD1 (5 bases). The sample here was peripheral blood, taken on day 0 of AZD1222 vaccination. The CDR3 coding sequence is TGTGCCAGCAGTGGGCAGGGTAACGAAAAACTGTTTTTT. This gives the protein CASSGQGNEKLFF.